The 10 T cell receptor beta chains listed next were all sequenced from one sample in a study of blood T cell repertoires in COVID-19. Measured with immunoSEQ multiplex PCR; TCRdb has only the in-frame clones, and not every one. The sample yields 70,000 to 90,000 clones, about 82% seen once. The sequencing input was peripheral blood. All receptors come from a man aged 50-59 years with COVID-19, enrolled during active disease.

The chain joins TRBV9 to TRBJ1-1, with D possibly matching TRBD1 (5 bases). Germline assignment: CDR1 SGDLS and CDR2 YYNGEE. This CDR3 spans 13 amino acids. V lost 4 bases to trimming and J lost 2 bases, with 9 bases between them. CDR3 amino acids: CASSHDRNTEAFF. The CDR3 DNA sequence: TGTGCCAGCAGCCACGACAGAAACACTGAAGCTTTCTTT.

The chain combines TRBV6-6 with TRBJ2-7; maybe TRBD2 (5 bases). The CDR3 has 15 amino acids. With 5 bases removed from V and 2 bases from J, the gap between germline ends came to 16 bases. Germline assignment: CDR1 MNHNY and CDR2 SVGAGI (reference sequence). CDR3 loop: CASSPGSSPTYEQYF. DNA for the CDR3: TGTGCCAGCAGTCCTGGGAGCAGCCCGACCTACGAGCAGTACTTC.

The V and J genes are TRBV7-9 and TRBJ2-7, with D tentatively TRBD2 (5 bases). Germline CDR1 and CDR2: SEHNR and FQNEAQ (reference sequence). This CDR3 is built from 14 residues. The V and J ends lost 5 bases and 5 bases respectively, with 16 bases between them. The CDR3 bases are TGTGCCAGCAGCCTGGGGAGTATTGCCCACGAGCAGTACTTC. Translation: CASSLGSIAHEQYF. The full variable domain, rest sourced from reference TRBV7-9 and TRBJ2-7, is DTGVSQNPRHKITKRGQNVTFRCDPISEHNRLYWYRQTLGQGPEFLTYFQNEAQLEKSRLLSDRFSAERPKGSFSTLEIQRTEQGDSAMYLCASSLGSIAHEQYFGPGTRLTVT.

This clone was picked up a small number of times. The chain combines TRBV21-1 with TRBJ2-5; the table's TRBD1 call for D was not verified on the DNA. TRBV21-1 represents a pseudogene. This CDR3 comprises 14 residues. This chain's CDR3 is CASSNLAAPGAQYF. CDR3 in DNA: TGTGCCAGCAGCAACCTGGCAGCCCCAGGGGCCCAGTACTTC.

The CDR3 is CATSEGTGMGEKLFF. The CDR3 DNA is TGTGCCACCAGTGAGGGGACAGGGATGGGTGAAAAACTGTTTTTT. The V gene is TRBV24-1, the J gene TRBJ1-4; 9 nucleotides agree with TRBD1. Germline trimming cut 4 bases from V and 7 bases from J; bases unmatched to any gene: 6. The CDR3 has 15 residues. CDR1 is KGHDR and CDR2 is SFDVKD in the germline V gene.

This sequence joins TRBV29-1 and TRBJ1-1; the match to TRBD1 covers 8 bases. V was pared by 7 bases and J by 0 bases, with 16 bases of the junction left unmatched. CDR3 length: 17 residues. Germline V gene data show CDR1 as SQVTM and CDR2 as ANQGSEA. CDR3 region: CSGGDRPDVSMNTEAFF. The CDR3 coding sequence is TGCAGCGGGGGGGACAGGCCCGACGTCTCCATGAACACTGAAGCTTTCTTT.

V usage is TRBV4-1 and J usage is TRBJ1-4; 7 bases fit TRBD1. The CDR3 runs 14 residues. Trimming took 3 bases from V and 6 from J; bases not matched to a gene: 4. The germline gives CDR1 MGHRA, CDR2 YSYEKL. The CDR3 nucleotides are TGCGCCAGCAGCCACGGGGACAGAGATGAAAAACTGTTTTTT. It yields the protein CASSHGDRDEKLFF.

The CDR3 DNA follows: TGTGCCAGCAGCTCCAGGAGGAGCGGGGAGCTGCGATACGACAATGAGCAGTTCTTC. Amino acid sequence: CASSSRRSGELRYDNEQFF. The V and J genes are TRBV7-8 and TRBJ2-1; TRBD2 matches 7 bases. With 4 bases clipped from V and 5 bases from J, the junction kept 20 bases outside the gene matches. The CDR3 runs 19 residues. Germline lookup yields CDR1 SGHVS and CDR2 FQNEAQ. Full variable domain (outside the CDR3, taken from reference TRBV7-8 and TRBJ2-1): GAGVSQSPRYKVAKRGQDVALRCDPISGHVSLFWYQQALGQGPEFLTYFQNEAQLDKSGLPSDRFFAERPEGSVSTLKIQRTQQEDSAVYLCASSSRRSGELRYDNEQFFGPGTRLTVL.

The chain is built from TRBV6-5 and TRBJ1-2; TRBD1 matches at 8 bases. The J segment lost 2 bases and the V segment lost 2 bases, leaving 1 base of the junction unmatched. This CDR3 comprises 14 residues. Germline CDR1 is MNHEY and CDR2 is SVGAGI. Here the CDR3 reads CASSYGTGNYGYTF. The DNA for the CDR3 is TGTGCCAGCAGTTACGGGACAGGCAACTATGGCTACACCTTC.

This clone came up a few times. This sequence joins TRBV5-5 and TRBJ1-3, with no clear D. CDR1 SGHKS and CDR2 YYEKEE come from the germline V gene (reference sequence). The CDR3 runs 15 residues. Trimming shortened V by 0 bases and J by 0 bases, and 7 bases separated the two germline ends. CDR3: CASSLEILSGNTIYF. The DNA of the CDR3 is TGTGCCAGCAGCTTGGAAATCCTCTCTGGAAACACCATATATTTT.